This T cell receptor (beta chain) was identified during a study of T cell responses to AZD1222 COVID-19 vaccine (dated by TCRdb to the early 2020s). In terms of the full investigation: Because spike-specific TCR depth and breadth did not differ between the two schedules, AZD1222 recipients who got a second dose at roughly 4 weeks were pooled with those who got a second dose at roughly 12 weeks. A total of 233 trial participants underwent TCR sequencing, of whom 207 received two doses of AZD1222 and about 25 received two doses of the MenACWY control vaccine. Trial participants were enrolled into age subgroups of 18-55, 56-69 and 70-plus years, which contained 148, 28 and 57 TCR-sequenced participants, respectively.

Ends trimmed: V by 5 bases, J by 2 bases; bases unmatched to a gene: 10. From a lookup of the germline V gene, CDR1 and CDR2 are SGHDT and YYEEEE. The CDR3 has 15 amino acids, counting the end cysteine and phenylalanine. The DNA shown is the 45-base CDR3, in frame from base 1. The sample's time point, from its label and the paper: baseline before first vaccination. Vaccinee samples came from UK trials COV001 and COV002, including a single-blind randomized controlled phase 2/3 trial of AZD1222 (ChAdOx1 nCoV-19) in healthy adults. For TCRbeta chain sequencing, PBMC samples from trial participants were taken at day 0 and at day 28 after the second dose. The CDR3 regions of human TCRbeta chains were subjected to immunosequencing. The study's own analysis went as follows. TCRs in the repertoires were compared against a reference library of SARS-CoV-2-specific TCRs that had been generated with the MIRA antigen-specificity platform. Breadth was defined as the fraction of unique TCRs that were SARS-CoV-2-associated. Depth was defined as the fraction of total T cells that were SARS-CoV-2-associated. Using the MIRA data, each spike-specific TCR was mapped to the spike region that the TCR reacts to and placed in a CD4 or CD8 class. Log10-transformed breadth and depth values were compared by one-way ANOVA with Sidak's multiple comparisons tests. As stored in TCRdb, this immuneACCESS dataset retains in-frame rearrangements with V and J assigned. A fraction of the clones does not appear; measured against another copy, unresolved V genes explain less than half of the discrepancy, and the remainder lacks a known reason. V, J and clone size are taken as reported in that table, and D and trimming were inferred from the DNA itself. The sample yields around 100,000 clones; roughly 91% were counted once. The ten largest clonotypes hold 45% to 50% of the sample.

Study-wide conclusions, independent of this receptor: Because no day 14 peak-response samples were available, repertoires were characterized only after the peak T cell response. The 56-69-year group was small, and its depth increase did not reach significance, likely because of low power. Conclusions about previously exposed vaccinees were limited because only a handful of AZD1222 recipients were SARS-CoV-2 seropositive at baseline. Epitopes outside the regions mutated in the B.1.351 and B.1.1.7 variants were reportedly recognized by nearly half of the unique spike-specific TCRs. Most participants were white British and females outnumbered males, and the authors suggested that clonal diversity may have been underestimated. A significant rise in spike-specific TCR breadth and depth was observed after two AZD1222 doses relative to day 0 and relative to MenACWY recipients. The whole spike protein was spanned by vaccine-associated CD4 TCRs, and dominant responses were seen in regions 160-218 and 743-854.

About this clone itself: Its antigen is unknown. Base qualities are not at hand, and no much larger clone is one base apart.

The source is an adult in good health. The sequence links TRBV5-6 to TRBJ2-7; 7 bases in the junction line up with TRBD2. Sequences were derived from peripheral blood, sampled on day 0 of AZD1222 vaccination. DNA sequence: TGTGCCAGCAGACCTTCGGGAGGTGGGGCCTACGAGCAGTACTTC. Translated, this gives CASRPSGGGAYEQYF.